A single sample is the source of the 19 T cell receptor beta chains below, sequenced in a study of shared T cell receptors in the human thymus. Clones were sequenced by immunoSEQ multiplex PCR, and TCRdb holds only the in-frame ones, with some missing. The sample has 600,000 or so clones; around 87% are singletons. These same records also appear under a second study, on human thymus T cells.

The sequenced sample consisted of thymocytes. The source of these receptors is a boy younger than two with a congenital heart defect.

The chain uses TRBV28 and TRBJ2-5; 7 bases line up with TRBD1. Germline CDR1 is MDHEN and CDR2 is SYDVKM. This CDR3 spans 14 amino acids. The junction had 8 bases not matched to a gene; V was cut back by 6 bases and J by 4 bases. The DNA for the CDR3 is TGTGCCAGCAGGCTAGGTTCAGGGGGAGAGACCCAGTACTTC. This gives the protein CASRLGSGGETQYF.

This chain links TRBV11-2 with TRBJ1-4, with 7 bases that match TRBD1. Germline V gene lookup returns CDR1 SGHAT and CDR2 FQNNGV. Trimming removed 5 bases from V and 7 bases from J; junction bases left unmatched: 10. This CDR3 is 15 amino acids long. This CDR3 reads CASSRGTAWGEKLFF. CDR3 DNA sequence: TGTGCCAGCAGCCGAGGGACAGCATGGGGTGAAAAACTGTTTTTT.

The chain combines TRBV28 with TRBJ2-7, with 9 bases that match TRBD2. The CDR3 contains 15 residues. Germline CDR1 and CDR2: MDHEN and SYDVKM. J was trimmed by 3 bases and V by 4 bases; bases with no gene match: 7. DNA for the CDR3: TGTGCCAGCAGTTCCTTAATAGCGGGAGACTACGAGCAGTACTTC. Its translation: CASSSLIAGDYEQYF. Using reference TRBV28 and TRBJ2-7 for the parts outside the CDR3, the full variable domain is DVKVTQSSRYLVKRTGEKVFLECVQDMDHENMFWYRQDPGLGLRLIYFSYDVKMKEKGDIPEGYSVSREKKERFSLILESASTNQTSMYLCASSSLIAGDYEQYFGPGTRLTVT.

The chain couples TRBV28 to TRBJ1-1; TRBD1 agrees at 7 bases. Germline CDR1 MDHEN, CDR2 SYDVKM. V shed 4 bases and J 1 base; nucleotides not matched to a gene: 6. CDR3 length: 15 residues. As DNA, the CDR3 is TGTGCCAGCAGTTCGGCCGGGACAGCGAACACTGAAGCTTTCTTT. Translated, it gives CASSSAGTANTEAFF.

The V and J genes are TRBV7-8 and TRBJ1-2; maybe TRBD1 (6 bases). Germline CDR1 and CDR2: SGHVS and FQNEAQ. The CDR3 is 16 residues long. Trimming stripped 1 base from V and 4 bases from J, with 16 bases between. The CDR3 loop reads CASSLVLRGLGYGYTF. The CDR3 nucleotides are TGTGCCAGCAGCTTAGTGTTGAGGGGGTTAGGCTATGGCTACACCTTC.

The V gene is TRBV11-2, the J gene TRBJ2-1; 8 nucleotides agree with TRBD2. Germline CDR1 is SGHAT and CDR2 is FQNNGV. This CDR3 is built from 19 residues. After removal of 0 bases from V and 0 bases from J, the junction contained 10 bases not matched to a gene. The CDR3 sequence: CASSLDLGLAESSYNEQFF. Here the CDR3 DNA reads TGTGCCAGCAGCTTAGACTTAGGACTAGCTGAGAGCTCCTACAATGAGCAGTTCTTC.

This chain uses TRBV6-1 with TRBJ2-1; D unclear. The CDR3 is 16 amino acids. The germline gives CDR1 MNHNS, CDR2 SASEGT. Trimming left V 3 bases short and J 9 bases short, with 21 bases between. As DNA, the CDR3 is TGTGCCAGCAGTGACAGAAAGGTGGTAAGGAGAGGTGAGCAGTTCTTC. Protein: CASSDRKVVRRGEQFF.

The V gene is TRBV7-2, the J gene TRBJ1-5, with 7 bases that match TRBD1. The CDR3 is made up of 14 amino acids. With 4 bases clipped from V and 7 bases from J, the junction kept 7 bases outside the gene matches. Germline CDR1 is SGHTA and CDR2 is FQGNSA. The CDR3 nucleotides read TGTGCCAGCAGCTCCGACAGGGTCCGCCAGCCCCAGCATTTT. It codes for CASSSDRVRQPQHF.

The CDR3 loop reads CASSLGQGIYNEQFF. CDR3 nucleotides: TGTGCCAGCAGTTTAGGACAGGGGATTTACAATGAGCAGTTCTTC. This sequence joins TRBV28 and TRBJ2-1, with TRBD1 identical over 9 bases. Germline trimming cut 2 bases from V and 4 bases from J; bases unmatched to any gene: 3. Germline loops: CDR1 MDHEN, CDR2 SYDVKM. The CDR3 is made up of 15 amino acids.

The gene calls are TRBV4-1 and TRBJ1-6; 9 bases map to TRBD1. J gave up 12 bases and V 5 bases, and 11 bases lay outside the gene matches. CDR1 and CDR2 (germline): MGHRA, YSYEKL. CDR3 size: 15 residues. CDR3 nucleotides: TGCGCCAGCAGCTCGAAACAGGGGGCGAGACAACCCCTCCACTTT. It is translated as CASSSKQGARQPLHF.

This clone was detected only a few times. V and J are TRBV6-1 and TRBJ1-1; D might be TRBD1 (5 bases). From germline, CDR1 is MNHNS and CDR2 SASEGT. The CDR3 loop spans 14 amino acids. V shed 8 bases and J shed 0 bases, with 13 bases lying between them. The CDR3 DNA sequence: TGTGCCAGCGTTCCCCAAGGGGTGAACACTGAAGCTTTCTTT. Its protein product is CASVPQGVNTEAFF.

This sequence joins TRBV25-1 and TRBJ2-7, with TRBD2 identical over 10 bases. Germline assignment: CDR1 MGHDK and CDR2 SYGVNS. The CDR3 sequence is 14 residues long. The junction had 5 bases not matched to a gene; V was cut back by 3 bases and J by 6 bases. The CDR3 DNA reads TGTGCCAGCAGTGAGCTAGCGGGAGCGGGCGAGCAGTACTTC. Translated, it gives CASSELAGAGEQYF.

The genes are TRBV4-3 and TRBJ1-2, with 7 bases that match TRBD1. V dropped 3 bases and J dropped 4; count of bases not matched to a gene: 11. Germline V gene lookup returns CDR1 LGHNA and CDR2 YSLEER. The CDR3 is 16 amino acids. The CDR3 DNA follows: TGCGCCAGCAGCCATGCCTCCGCGACAGGGCCCTATGGCTACACCTTC. This translates into CASSHASATGPYGYTF.

DNA for the CDR3: TGTGCCACCAGCAGAGTTGGAGCCTATGGCTACACCTTC. Protein: CATSRVGAYGYTF. The V call is TRBV15, the J call TRBJ1-2; D unresolved. The length of the CDR3 is 13 residues. CDR1 is LNHNV, CDR2 YYDKDF, per germline (reference sequence). Deletions cut 1 base from V and 4 bases from J, with 7 bases between.

This sequence joins TRBV5-1 and TRBJ1-1; no definite D call. CDR3 length: 14 residues. CDR1 is SGHRS and CDR2 is YFSETQ in the germline V gene. The V gene lost 3 bases and the J gene lost 1 base, with 10 bases spanning the gap. Here the CDR3 reads CASSSHRRNTEAFF. The DNA of the CDR3 is TGCGCCAGCAGCTCCCACAGAAGGAACACTGAAGCTTTCTTT.

The rearrangement joins TRBV4-1 to TRBJ2-1, with 9 positions matching TRBD2. The CDR3 is 16 amino acids. V was pared by 6 bases and J by 7 bases, with 13 bases of the junction left unmatched. Per germline, CDR1 MGHRA and CDR2 YSYEKL. CDR3 DNA: TGCGCCAGCAGTGGGGGCGCGGGGGGGCCTTATAATGAGCAGTTCTTC. It specifies CASSGGAGGPYNEQFF.

This chain uses TRBV15 with TRBJ2-5, with 8 bases that match TRBD2. Unmatched junction bases numbered 15, after V lost 1 base and J lost 5 bases. Germline V gene data show CDR1 as LNHNV and CDR2 as YYDKDF (reference sequence). This CDR3 has 18 amino acids. CDR3 protein: CATSRARRGGSGFETQYF. Written as DNA, the CDR3 is TGTGCCACCAGCAGAGCTCGACGGGGGGGCTCTGGATTTGAGACCCAGTACTTC.

The chain employs TRBV28 and TRBJ1-5; D gene unclear. The CDR3 consists of 14 residues. Germline CDR1 is MDHEN and CDR2 is SYDVKM. Trimming removed 3 bases at V and 3 bases at J, with 9 bases between. This CDR3 is CASSFPGDNQPQHF. As DNA, the CDR3 is TGTGCCAGCAGTTTTCCCGGGGACAATCAGCCCCAGCATTTT.

The rearrangement links TRBV7-2 to TRBJ2-3; weak D call: TRBD2 (5 bases). CDR1 and CDR2 (germline): SGHTA, FQGNSA. V lost 3 bases and J lost 0, with 10 bases in between. This CDR3 spans 15 amino acids. The CDR3 reads CASSLSAESTDTQYF. CDR3 sequence (DNA): TGTGCCAGCAGCTTGTCAGCGGAAAGCACAGATACGCAGTATTTT.